This paragraph covers one T cell receptor (beta chain) sequence. Antigen specificity is unknown. This sample's time point: sample taken at primary tumor resection. There were some 70 donors, all of them untreated patients with early-stage non-small cell lung cancer. Tumor, nontumor lung or frozen PBMC supplied whole RNA that was sequenced unsorted. TCRdb re-analysed the 5' RACE reads in MiXCR, keeping a single row per CDR3 protein. The sample carries about 100,000 distinct CDR3 sequences, 4.4% recorded once. The CDR3 is made up of 14 amino acids. From germline, CDR1 is SGHNT and CDR2 YENEEA. V lost 1 base, J lost 5 bases, and 9 bases lay in between. The data were obtained in a study of spatial heterogeneity in lung cancer. Findings and limits, study-wide: Of the expanded TCRs, ubiquitous and regional counts tracked the counts of ubiquitous and regional nonsynonymous mutations, respectively. Expanded intratumoral alpha and beta TCR counts tracked tumor mutation counts.

This clonotype was sampled from a male donor with early-stage non-small cell lung cancer. Specimen: lung tumor tissue, collected at surgery. The gene calls are TRBV11-3 and TRBJ2-1; tentative D call: TRBD1 (5 bases). CDR3 sequence: CASSLGGADNEQFF. The CDR3 nucleotides are TGTGCCAGCAGCTTAGGGGGCGCAGACAATGAGCAGTTCTTC. Complete variable domain (other parts from reference TRBV11-3 and TRBJ2-1): EAGVVQSPRYKIIEKKQPVAFWCNPISGHNTLYWYLQNLGQGPELLIRYENEEAVDDSQLPKDRFSAERLKGVDSTLKIQPAELGDSAVYLCASSLGGADNEQFFGPGTRLTVL.